This T cell receptor beta chain was identified during a study of CD8 T cells in ankylosing spondylitis. Study observations and caveats: A subset of motif variants has previously been described in the synovial fluid and blood of reactive arthritis. A TCR beta motif of fewer than 10 highly homologous variants seemed to mark ankylosing spondylitis blood. Disease-linked clones were found to be CD8+ and relatively rare in peripheral blood. Reportedly, matched ankylosing spondylitis synovial fluid was significantly enriched for disease-linked clones.

This clonotype has a count of ten or more. What it binds is unknown. V shed 1 base and J 7 bases; nucleotides not matched to a gene: 4. This CDR3 region has 15 residues. CDR1 is LGHNA and CDR2 is YSLEER in the germline V gene. TCR beta libraries were made by quantitative 5'-RACE with molecular barcodes. TCRdb itself ran the 5' RACE reads through MiXCR, one entry per CDR3 protein. The sample contains 200,000 to 250,000 distinct CDR3 sequences, 7.3% of which appear only once. This clonotype was obtained from a male donor with ankylosing spondylitis. The sequencing sample was made of blood, either unsorted or a sorted T cell fraction (not recorded which). The chain links TRBV4-3 to TRBJ1-5; 10 bases agree with TRBD1. CDR3 nucleotide sequence: TGCGCCAGCAGCCAAGGGACAGGGGGTTACCAGCCCCAGCATTTT. Its translation is CASSQGTGGYQPQHF.